This T cell receptor beta chain stems from a study of CD8+CD57+ T cells in acquired aplastic anemia. Across the whole study: DNA recovered from sorted CD4+ and CD8+ cells had a mean of roughly 3 ug. Findings and caveats of the study: About 29 shared CD8+ CDR3s appeared highly expressed within patients' immunodominant clones. Patients did not significantly differ from controls in CD8+ Simpson's diversity.

The template for TCR beta VDJ and CDR3 sequence profiling was genomic DNA. From the reads, TCRdb called clonotypes with MiXCR, one entry per CDR3 protein. This sample yields about 270,000 distinct CDR3 sequences, of which 55% to 65% are seen a single time; 8% belongs to the top ten. In regard to this clonotype: The target antigen is unknown.

V trimming: 5 bases; J trimming: 3 bases; junction bases outside the gene matches: 6. CDR3 length equals 16 residues. V gene TRBV12-3 or TRBV12-4 combines with J gene TRBJ1-6, with 8 bases fitting TRBD1. The sequenced sample was sorted CD4+, CD8+, or CD8+CD57+ T cells (not recorded which) from PBMCs. This clonotype originated in a human donor with severe aplastic anemia or a healthy control (not recorded which). CDR3 nucleotides: TGTGCCAGCAGTCTGACAGGGGCGCTCTATAATTCACCCCTCCACTTT. As protein: CASSLTGALYNSPLHF.